Listed here are 12 T cell receptor beta chains from one sample, sequenced in a study of blood T cell repertoires in COVID-19. Method: immunoSEQ multiplex PCR; TCRdb's copy keeps in-frame clones and lacks some. This sample has 35,000 to 45,000 clones, with 70% to 90% found just once. Sample: peripheral blood. Receptors were obtained from a human donor in a cohort sampled during active COVID-19.

The V gene is TRBV5-6, the J gene TRBJ1-2; no clear D. The CDR3 runs 15 residues. Germline V gene data show CDR1 as SGHDT and CDR2 as YYEEEE. Trimming stripped 1 base from V and 4 bases from J, with 14 bases between. CDR3 DNA: TGTGCCAGCAGCTTGAATTCGCGGGCTCTCTATGGCTACACCTTC. Amino acid sequence: CASSLNSRALYGYTF.

In regard to this clone: Within the sample, other DNA sequences also encode this same CDR3. The chain joins TRBV30 to TRBJ2-1; 10 nucleotides match TRBD1. Trimming at V came to 3 bases and at J to 1 base, leaving 6 bases not matched to a gene. Germline V lookup: CDR1 GTSNPN, CDR2 SVGIG (reference sequence). The CDR3 totals 16 residues. The CDR3 sequence: CAWSTGQGSSYNEQFF. DNA for the CDR3: TGTGCCTGGAGCACGGGACAGGGGTCTTCCTACAATGAGCAGTTCTTC.

V and J are TRBV5-1 and TRBJ1-1; TRBD1 matches at 12 bases. The V gene end was trimmed by 4 bases and the J gene end by 1 base; junction bases not matched to a gene: 8. CDR1 is SGHRS and CDR2 is YFSETQ in the germline V gene. This CDR3 is 17 amino acids long. DNA of the CDR3: TGCGCCAGCAGCCTGGGACAGGGGGCGCCGGGGAACACTGAAGCTTTCTTT. Amino acids: CASSLGQGAPGNTEAFF.

The chain carries TRBV7-9 and TRBJ2-7; D possibly corresponds to TRBD2 (6 bases). The germline gives CDR1 SEHNR, CDR2 FQNEAQ (reference sequence). V was shortened by 4 bases and J by 3 bases, with 10 bases between the two germline ends. The CDR3 length is 13 residues. The CDR3 region is CASSSPSDYEQYF. The DNA for the CDR3 is TGTGCCAGCAGCTCTCCTAGCGACTACGAGCAGTACTTC. The full variable domain, with the rest looked up from reference TRBV7-9 and TRBJ2-7, is DTGVSQNPRHKITKRGQNVTFRCDPISEHNRLYWYRQTLGQGPEFLTYFQNEAQLEKSRLLSDRFSAERPKGSFSTLEIQRTEQGDSAMYLCASSSPSDYEQYFGPGTRLTVT.

This clone was detected a few times. The gene calls are TRBV7-9 and TRBJ2-2; D remains unclear. Trimming removed 1 base at V and 3 bases at J, with 6 bases between. Germline V gene data show CDR1 as SEHNR and CDR2 as FQNEAQ (reference sequence). The CDR3 has 14 residues. The CDR3 loop reads CASSLEQYTGELFF. CDR3 bases: TGTGCCAGCAGCTTAGAACAGTACACCGGGGAGCTGTTTTTT. Filled out from reference TRBV7-9 and TRBJ2-2, the complete variable domain reads DTGVSQNPRHKITKRGQNVTFRCDPISEHNRLYWYRQTLGQGPEFLTYFQNEAQLEKSRLLSDRFSAERPKGSFSTLEIQRTEQGDSAMYLCASSLEQYTGELFFGEGSRLTVL.

The chain has TRBV30 and TRBJ2-3; TRBD2 is a possible D gene (6 bases). Trimming shortened V by 0 bases and J by 2 bases, and 12 bases separated the two germline ends. The CDR3 contains 15 residues. Germline V lookup: CDR1 GTSNPN, CDR2 SVGIG (reference sequence). Written as DNA, the CDR3 is TGTGCCTGGAGTGTACGGGGACTCATCACAGATACGCAGTATTTT. Protein product: CAWSVRGLITDTQYF.

This clone turned up a few times. This chain connects TRBV12-5 to TRBJ1-5; weak D call: TRBD1 (6 bases). CDR3 length equals 14 residues. Trimming took off 5 bases at V and 6 bases at J, with 14 bases between the two ends. The V gene's germline CDR1 is LGHNT and CDR2 FRNRAP. This CDR3 reads CASGQGGGGQPQHF. CDR3 sequence (DNA): TGTGCTAGTGGTCAGGGAGGGGGAGGTCAGCCCCAGCATTTT.

The J gene is TRBJ1-2, the V gene TRBV5-1; D remains ambiguous. This CDR3 has 13 residues. The V and J ends lost 0 bases and 5 bases respectively, with 8 bases between them. The germline gives CDR1 SGHRS, CDR2 YFSETQ. Here the CDR3 reads CASSLDPEYGYTF. The DNA for the CDR3 is TGCGCCAGCAGCTTGGATCCCGAGTATGGCTACACCTTC.

The CDR3 is CASSNNPGNTEAFF. For the CDR3, the DNA is TGCGCCAGCAGCAACAATCCGGGGAACACTGAAGCTTTCTTT. This sequence joins TRBV5-1 and TRBJ1-1, with unresolved D. The CDR3 has 14 residues. Germline CDR1 and CDR2: SGHRS and YFSETQ. Trimming removed 4 bases from V and 1 base from J, with 11 bases in between.

The chain links TRBV3-1 (or the pseudogene TRBV3-2) to TRBJ2-7; 8 nucleotides agree with TRBD1. With 6 bases clipped from V and 6 bases from J, the junction kept 7 bases outside the gene matches. Per the germline V gene, CDR1 is LGHDT and CDR2 is YNNKEL (reference sequence). The CDR3 extends over 13 amino acids. DNA of the CDR3: TGTGCCAGCAGTTCTTTCGGACAGGGCGAGCAGTACTTC. Protein product: CASSSFGQGEQYF.

This clone appeared once. At one end, the junction sequence differs from germline, possibly due to a read error. This sequence joins TRBV11-2 and TRBJ2-5; D may be TRBD1 (7 bases). The CDR3 consists of 18 residues. Germline CDR1 is SGHAT and CDR2 is FQNNGV. CDR3 in DNA: TGTGCCAGCACCTTATTTCGACAGGGATCGGCGGGGAAAGAGACCCAGTACTTC. The encoded protein is CASTLFRQGSAGKETQYF.

This sequence joins TRBV11-3 and TRBJ2-1, with 7 bases that match TRBD2. The junction had 2 bases not matched to a gene; V was cut back by 1 base and J by 2 bases. The length of the CDR3 is 15 residues. Per germline, CDR1 SGHNT and CDR2 YENEEA. In DNA form, the CDR3 reads TGTGCCAGCAGCTTAGGACTAGCCACCTACAATGAGCAGTTCTTC. Translating it yields CASSLGLATYNEQFF.